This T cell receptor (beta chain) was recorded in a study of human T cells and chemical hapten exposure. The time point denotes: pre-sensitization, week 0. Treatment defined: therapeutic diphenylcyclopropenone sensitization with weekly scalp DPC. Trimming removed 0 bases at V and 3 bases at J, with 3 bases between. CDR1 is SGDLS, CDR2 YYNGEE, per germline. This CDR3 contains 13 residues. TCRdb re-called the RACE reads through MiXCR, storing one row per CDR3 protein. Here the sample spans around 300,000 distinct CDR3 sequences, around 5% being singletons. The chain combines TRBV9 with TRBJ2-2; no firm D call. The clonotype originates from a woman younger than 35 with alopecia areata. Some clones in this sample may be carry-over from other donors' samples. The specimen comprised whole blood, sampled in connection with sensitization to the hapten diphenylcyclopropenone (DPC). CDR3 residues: CASSVEDTGELFF. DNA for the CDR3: TGTGCCAGCAGCGTAGAGGACACCGGGGAGCTGTTTTTT.